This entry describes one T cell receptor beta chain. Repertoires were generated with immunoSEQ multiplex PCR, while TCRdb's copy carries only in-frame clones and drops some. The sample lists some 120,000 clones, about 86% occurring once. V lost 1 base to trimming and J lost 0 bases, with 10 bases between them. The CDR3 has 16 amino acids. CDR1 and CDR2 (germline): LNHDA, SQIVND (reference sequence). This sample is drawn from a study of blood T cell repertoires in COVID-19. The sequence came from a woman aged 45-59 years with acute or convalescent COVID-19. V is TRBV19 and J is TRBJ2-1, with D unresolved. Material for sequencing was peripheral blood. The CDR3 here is CASSIGQVSSYNEQFF. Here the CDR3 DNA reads TGTGCCAGTAGTATAGGCCAGGTGAGCTCCTACAATGAGCAGTTCTTC. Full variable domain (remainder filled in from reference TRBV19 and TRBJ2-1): DGGITQSPKYLFRKEGQNVTLSCEQNLNHDAMYWYRQDPGQGLRLIYYSQIVNDFQKGDIAEGYSVSREKKESFPLTVTSAQKNPTAFYLCASSIGQVSSYNEQFFGPGTRLTVL.